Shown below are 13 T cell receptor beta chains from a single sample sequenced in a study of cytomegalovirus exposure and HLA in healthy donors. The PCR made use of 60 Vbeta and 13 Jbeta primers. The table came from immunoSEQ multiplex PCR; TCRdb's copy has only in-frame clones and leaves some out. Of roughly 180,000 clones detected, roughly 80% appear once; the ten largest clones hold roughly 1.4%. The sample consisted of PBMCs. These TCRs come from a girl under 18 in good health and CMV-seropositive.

The CDR3: CASSSGDYRTDTQYF. The CDR3 DNA follows: TGTGCCAGTAGTTCCGGGGACTACCGCACAGATACGCAGTATTTT. V and J are TRBV19 and TRBJ2-3, with 7 bases aligning to TRBD2. The CDR3 consists of 15 residues. J gave up 1 base and V 5 bases, and 6 bases lay outside the gene matches. Germline CDR1 reads LNHDA; CDR2 reads SQIVND (reference sequence).

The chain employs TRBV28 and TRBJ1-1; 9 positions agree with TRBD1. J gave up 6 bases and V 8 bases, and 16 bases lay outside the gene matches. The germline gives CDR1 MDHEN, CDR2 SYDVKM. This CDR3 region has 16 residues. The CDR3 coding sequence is TGTGCCAGCGGGGACAGGGTAACGGGAAGTATCGCTGAAGCTTTCTTT. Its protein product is CASGDRVTGSIAEAFF.

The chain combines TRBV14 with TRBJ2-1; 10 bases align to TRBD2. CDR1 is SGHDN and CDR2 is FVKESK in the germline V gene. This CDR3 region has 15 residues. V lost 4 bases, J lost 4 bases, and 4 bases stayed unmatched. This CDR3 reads CASSPGTSVYNEQFF. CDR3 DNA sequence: TGTGCCAGCAGCCCAGGGACTAGCGTATACAATGAGCAGTTCTTC.

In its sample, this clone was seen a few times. CDR3 amino acids: CASSLALGPYTDTQYF. CDR3 DNA sequence: TGTGCCAGCAGCTTGGCCTTGGGGCCATACACAGATACGCAGTATTTT. V gene TRBV5-6 combines with J gene TRBJ2-3; D is perhaps TRBD1 (5 bases). This CDR3 is 16 amino acids long. V lost 0 bases to trimming and J lost 2 bases, with 13 bases between them. Germline CDR1 and CDR2: SGHDT and YYEEEE. The whole variable domain, filled in from reference TRBV5-6 and TRBJ2-3, reads DAGVTQSPTHLIKTRGQQVTLRCSPKSGHDTVSWYQQALGQGPQFIFQYYEEEERQRGNFPDRFSGHQFPNYSSELNVNALLLGDSALYLCASSLALGPYTDTQYFGPGTRLTVL.

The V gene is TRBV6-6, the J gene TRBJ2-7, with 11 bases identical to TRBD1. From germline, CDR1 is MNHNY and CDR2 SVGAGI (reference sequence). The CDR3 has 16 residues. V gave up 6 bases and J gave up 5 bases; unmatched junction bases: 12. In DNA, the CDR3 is TGTGCCAGCAGCTACCCGGGCGGACAGGGGGCCAACGAGCAGTACTTC. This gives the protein CASSYPGGQGANEQYF.

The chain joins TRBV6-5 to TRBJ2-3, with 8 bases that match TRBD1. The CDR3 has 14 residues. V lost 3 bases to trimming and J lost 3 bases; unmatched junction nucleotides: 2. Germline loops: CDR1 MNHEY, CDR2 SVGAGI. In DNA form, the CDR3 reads TGTGCCAGCAGTTATAACAGGGGGACAGATACGCAGTATTTT. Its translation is CASSYNRGTDTQYF.

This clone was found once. CDR3 DNA: TGTGCCAGCAGCCTAACTAGGGACACTGAAGCTTTCTTT. Protein: CASSLTRDTEAFF. The chain joins TRBV7-8 to TRBJ1-1; D is unclear. The CDR3 extends over 13 amino acids. The germline V gene encodes CDR1 SGHVS and CDR2 FQNEAQ. With 5 bases removed from V and 3 bases from J, the gap between germline ends came to 10 bases.

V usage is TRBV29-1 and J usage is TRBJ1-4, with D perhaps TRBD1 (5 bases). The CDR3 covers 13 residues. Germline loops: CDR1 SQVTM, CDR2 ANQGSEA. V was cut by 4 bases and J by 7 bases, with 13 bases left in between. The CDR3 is CSVVEGPGEKLFF. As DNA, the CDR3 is TGCAGCGTTGTGGAGGGGCCAGGTGAAAAACTGTTTTTT.

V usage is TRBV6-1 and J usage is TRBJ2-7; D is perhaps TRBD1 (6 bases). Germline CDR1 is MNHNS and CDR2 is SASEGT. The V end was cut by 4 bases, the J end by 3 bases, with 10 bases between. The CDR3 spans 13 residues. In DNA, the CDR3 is TGTGCCAGCAGTGTTTACAGGGACTACGAGCAGTACTTC. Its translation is CASSVYRDYEQYF.

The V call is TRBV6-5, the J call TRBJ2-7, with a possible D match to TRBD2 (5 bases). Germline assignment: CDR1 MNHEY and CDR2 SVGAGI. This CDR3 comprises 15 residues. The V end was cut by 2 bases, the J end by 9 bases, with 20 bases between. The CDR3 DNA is TGTGCCAGCAGTTACACCCCGTGGTCGAGCGAGGGGCAGTACTTC. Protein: CASSYTPWSSEGQYF.

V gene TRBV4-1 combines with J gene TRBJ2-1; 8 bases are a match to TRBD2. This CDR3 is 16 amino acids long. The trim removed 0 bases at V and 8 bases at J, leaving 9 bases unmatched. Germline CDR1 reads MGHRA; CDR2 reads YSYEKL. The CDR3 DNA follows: TGCGCCAGCAGCCAAGACCCCCCGGGAGGGCCCCATGAGCAGTTCTTC. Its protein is CASSQDPPGGPHEQFF.

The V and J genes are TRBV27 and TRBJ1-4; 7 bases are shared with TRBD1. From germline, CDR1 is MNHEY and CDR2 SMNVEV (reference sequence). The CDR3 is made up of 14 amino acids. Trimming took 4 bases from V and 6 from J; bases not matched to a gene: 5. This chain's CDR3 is CASSSPGTDEKLFF. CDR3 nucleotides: TGTGCCAGCAGTTCCCCCGGGACAGATGAAAAACTGTTTTTT.

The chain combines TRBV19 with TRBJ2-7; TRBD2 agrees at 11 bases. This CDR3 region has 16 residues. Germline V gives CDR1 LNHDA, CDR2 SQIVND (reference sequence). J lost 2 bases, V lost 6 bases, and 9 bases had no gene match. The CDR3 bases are TGTGCCAGTAGCCCCCGGACTAGCGGGCGAACCTACGAGCAGTACTTC. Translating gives CASSPRTSGRTYEQYF.